Below, 10 T cell receptor beta chains from the same sample are listed, as sequenced in a study of Ad26.COV2.S vaccination and SARS-CoV-2 variants. Sequencing used immunoSEQ multiplex PCR; TCRdb keeps in-frame clones, though not all of them. The sample includes under 600,000 clones, 80% to 90% of them seen just once. Treatment here: roughly 19 received Ad26.COV2.S at low or high dose, single or two shots; about 5 received placebo; per-sample allocation not given. Day 63 after the first injection of vaccine or placebo was the sampling time. The sequencing here drew on peripheral blood, taken in a trial of Ad26.COV2.S vaccine versus placebo. Receptors were obtained from a person aged 18-65 years who received the Ad26.COV2.S COVID-19 vaccine or a placebo.

This clone was observed a few times. J is TRBJ2-5 and V is TRBV5-1; D not certain. This CDR3 is built from 14 residues. CDR1 SGHRS and CDR2 YFSETQ come from the germline V gene. The V gene lost 0 bases and the J gene lost 5 bases, with 11 bases spanning the gap. CDR3 sequence: CASSLVSTEETQYF. CDR3 DNA sequence: TGCGCCAGCAGCTTGGTCTCCACCGAGGAGACCCAGTACTTC.

This chain uses TRBV30 with TRBJ2-3; 9 bases are shared with TRBD1. The germline V gene has CDR1 GTSNPN and CDR2 SVGIG (reference sequence). V gave up 2 bases and J gave up 4 bases; unmatched junction bases: 4. The CDR3 totals 14 residues. CDR3 DNA sequence: TGTGCCTGGAGTTCAACAGGGGGCGCAGATACGCAGTATTTT. Protein product: CAWSSTGGADTQYF.

The J gene is TRBJ2-1, the V gene TRBV5-1; D is unresolved. The CDR3 contains 11 residues. Germline values: CDR1 SGHRS, CDR2 YFSETQ. The ends were cut back, 6 bases at V and 5 bases at J, with 6 bases in the middle. CDR3: CASNLNNEQFF. As DNA, the CDR3 is TGCGCCAGCAATTTAAACAATGAGCAGTTCTTC.

The chain joins TRBV27 to TRBJ2-7; possible D gene TRBD2, 6 bases. V was pared by 3 bases and J by 6 bases, with 15 bases between. The length of the CDR3 is 14 residues. CDR1 is MNHEY and CDR2 is SMNVEV in the germline V gene (reference sequence). The DNA of the CDR3 is TGTGCCAGCAGTTTGCGAGGAGGGTTTGGCGAGCAGTACTTC. Amino acids: CASSLRGGFGEQYF.

A single count supports this clone. The CDR3 nucleotides read TGTGCCAGTAGTATTAAGACAGGGGCATTCAACTATGGCTACACCTTC. Translation gives CASSIKTGAFNYGYTF. The rearrangement joins TRBV19 to TRBJ1-2, with 8 bases matching TRBD1. This CDR3 contains 16 residues. Germline V CDR1 and CDR2: LNHDA, SQIVND (reference sequence). V lost 3 bases and J lost 2; bases outside the gene matches: 8.

V is TRBV2 and J is TRBJ2-2; D tentatively fits TRBD1 or TRBD2 (5 bases each). The CDR3 sequence is 11 residues long. The V and J ends lost 6 bases and 6 bases respectively, with 5 bases between them. CDR1 SNHLY and CDR2 FYNNEI come from the germline V gene. CDR3 DNA sequence: TGTGCCAGCAGGGGGGCCGGGGAGCTGTTTTTT. Amino acids: CASRGAGELFF.

This clone came up once. The chain couples TRBV14 to TRBJ2-5, with 11 bases lining up with TRBD1. Germline CDR1 and CDR2: SGHDN and FVKESK. The CDR3 consists of 16 residues. Trimming cost V 2 bases and J 5 bases; bases outside gene matches: 7. In DNA form, the CDR3 reads TGTGCCAGCAGCCAATTTCTCGGGACAGGGGGTGAGACCCAGTACTTC. Protein sequence: CASSQFLGTGGETQYF.

V is TRBV3-1 (or the pseudogene TRBV3-2) and J is TRBJ2-5, with D possibly matching TRBD1 (6 bases). V was cut by 4 bases and J by 1 base, with 10 bases left in between. The CDR3 contains 14 residues. Per the germline V gene, CDR1 is LGHDT and CDR2 is YNNKEL (reference sequence). CDR3 sequence (DNA): TGTGCCAGCAGCCCCCGGACAGCCCAAGAGACCCAGTACTTC. Its translation: CASSPRTAQETQYF.

This clone was seen more than once but under ten times. The chain uses TRBV10-1 and TRBJ2-2; 7 bases fit TRBD1. CDR1 is WNHNN and CDR2 is SYGVQD in the germline V gene (reference sequence). Trimming at V came to 6 bases and at J to 4 bases, leaving 5 bases not matched to a gene. This CDR3 contains 14 residues. CDR3 DNA sequence: TGCGCCAGCAGCAGGGGACAGCCCACCGGGGAGCTGTTTTTT. This translates into CASSRGQPTGELFF.

This chain uses TRBV9 with TRBJ1-6, with 9 bases lining up with TRBD1. V trimming: 1 base; J trimming: 4 bases; junction bases outside the gene matches: 3. CDR3 length: 16 residues. Germline V gene sequence: CDR1 SGDLS, CDR2 YYNGEE. DNA for the CDR3: TGTGCCAGCAGCGTAACGGACAGGGGTTATAATTCACCCCTCCACTTT. Translating gives CASSVTDRGYNSPLHF. Full variable domain (outside the CDR3, taken from reference TRBV9 and TRBJ1-6): DSGVTQTPKHLITATGQRVTLRCSPRSGDLSVYWYQQSLDQGLQFLIQYYNGEERAKGNILERFSAQQFPDLHSELNLSSLELGDSALYFCASSVTDRGYNSPLHFGNGTRLTVT.